This T cell receptor (beta chain) came from a study of cytomegalovirus exposure and HLA in healthy donors. Study results and caveats: The study recorded fewer than 200 TCR beta chains that were cytomegalovirus-associated. Rates of TCR association differed by HLA locus in a later analysis, with DRB1 highest and HLA-C lowest. As was reported, the classifier diagnosed cytomegalovirus status with high specificity and sensitivity. Most likely, a cluster of highly shared sequence variants arose as a sequencing artifact.

The CDR3 extends over 14 amino acids. V lost 3 bases and J 1 base, leaving 8 bases between the germline ends. Per germline, CDR1 MGHDK and CDR2 SYGVNS. The PCR made use of 60 Vbeta and 13 Jbeta primers. Libraries were prepared by immunoSEQ multiplex PCR; TCRdb keeps only in-frame clonotypes and omits some of them. The top ten clones hold 4.9% of a sample with fewer than 85,000 clones, under 80% of them seen once. About this clone: Antigen: not known.

This clonotype was sampled from a man aged 55 to 70 in good health and CMV-seropositive. The chain joins TRBV25-1 to TRBJ2-3, with D perhaps TRBD1 (6 bases). The sample consisted of PBMCs. The CDR3 loop reads CASSEAGGTDTQYF. The CDR3 DNA reads TGTGCCAGCAGTGAGGCAGGGGGCACAGATACGCAGTATTTT.